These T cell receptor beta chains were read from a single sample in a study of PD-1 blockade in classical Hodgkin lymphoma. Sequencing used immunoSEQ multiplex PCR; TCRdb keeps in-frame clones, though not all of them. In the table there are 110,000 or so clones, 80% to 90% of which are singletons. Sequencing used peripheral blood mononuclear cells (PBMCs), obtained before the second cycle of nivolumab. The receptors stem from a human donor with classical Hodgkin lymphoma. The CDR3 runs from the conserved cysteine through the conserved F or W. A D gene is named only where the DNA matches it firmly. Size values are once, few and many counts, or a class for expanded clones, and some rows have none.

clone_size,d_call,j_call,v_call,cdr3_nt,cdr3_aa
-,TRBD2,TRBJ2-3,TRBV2,TGTGCCAGTCTAGCGGGCCGCACAGATACGCAGTATTTT,CASLAGRTDTQYF
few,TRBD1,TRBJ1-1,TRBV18,TGTGCCAGCTCACCACCGGGACAGGGTGGGGGTGGCGCTGAAGCTTTCTTT,CASSPPGQGGGGAEAFF
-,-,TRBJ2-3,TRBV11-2,TGTGCCAGCAGCTACGGTCCAACAGATACGCAGTATTTT,CASSYGPTDTQYF
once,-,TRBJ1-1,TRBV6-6,TGCGCCAGCAGTTACGGACAGAACACTGAAGCTTTCTTT,CASSYGQNTEAFF
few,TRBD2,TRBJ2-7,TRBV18,TGTGCCAGCTCACCAAGGACCGGGGGGAGCTCCTACGAGCAGTACTTC,CASSPRTGGSSYEQYF
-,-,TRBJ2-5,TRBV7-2,TGTGCCAGCAGCTTGACATTCCAAGAGACCCAGTACTTC,CASSLTFQETQYF
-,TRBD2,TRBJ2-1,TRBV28,TGTGCCAGCAGGGAAGGGACTAGGTATAATGAGCAGTTCTTC,CASREGTRYNEQFF
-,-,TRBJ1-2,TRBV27,TGTGCCAGCAGAACAAACCGGGGCCATAACTATGGCTACACCTTC,CASRTNRGHNYGYTF
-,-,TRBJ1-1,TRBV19,TGTGCCAGTAGGGAGAGCGACACTGAAGCTTTCTTT,CASRESDTEAFF
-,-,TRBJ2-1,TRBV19,TGTGCCAGTAGTATTCCTTCGAATGAGCAGTTCTTC,CASSIPSNEQFF
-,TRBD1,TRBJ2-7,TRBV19,TGTGCCAGTAGTACCTGGACAGGGGGGGTCTACGAGCAGTACTTC,CASSTWTGGVYEQYF
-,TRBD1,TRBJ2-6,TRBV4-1,TGCGCCAGCAGCCAAGATTTGACAGGGGGCTCTGGGGCCAACGTCCTGACTTTC,CASSQDLTGGSGANVLTF
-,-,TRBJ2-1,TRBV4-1,TGCGCCAGCAGCCAAGTCACCACTAGTACCGATGAGCAGTTCTTC,CASSQVTTSTDEQFF
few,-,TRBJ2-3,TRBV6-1,TGTGCCAGCCATGTGCGCGGGTACACAGATACGCAGTATTTT,CASHVRGYTDTQYF
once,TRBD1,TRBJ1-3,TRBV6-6,TGTGCCAGCAGTTACGACAGGGCTACTGGAAACACCATATATTTT,CASSYDRATGNTIYF
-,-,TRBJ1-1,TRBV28,TGTGCCAGCCATTTACCGGGCGAGAGGTACACTGAAGCTTTCTTT,CASHLPGERYTEAFF
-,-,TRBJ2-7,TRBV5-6,TGTGCCAGCAGCCCATCGACAGGCAGCTACTACGAGCAGTACTTC,CASSPSTGSYYEQYF
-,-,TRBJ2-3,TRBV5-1,TGCGCCAGCAGACCTACTATGTCAATGGCAGATACGCAGTATTTT,CASRPTMSMADTQYF
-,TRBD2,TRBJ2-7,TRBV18,TGTGCCAGCTCACCTTTGGCTAGCGGGAAACACGAGCAGTACTTC,CASSPLASGKHEQYF
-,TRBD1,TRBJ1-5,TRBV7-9,TGTGCCAGCAGCTTACAAATTGGGACAGCGAATCAGCCCCAGCATTTT,CASSLQIGTANQPQHF
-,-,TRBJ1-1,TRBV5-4,TGTGCCAGCACCAGGGAACGTATGAACACTGAAGCTTTCTTT,CASTRERMNTEAFF
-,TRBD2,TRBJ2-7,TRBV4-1,TGCGCCAGCAGCCGGACTAGCGGGGACTACGAGCAGTACTTC,CASSRTSGDYEQYF
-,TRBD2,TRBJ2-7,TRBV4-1,TGCGCCAGCAGCCAAGATCAGGCGGGAGGTGCCTACGAGCAGTACTTC,CASSQDQAGGAYEQYF
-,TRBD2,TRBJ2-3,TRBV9,TGTGCCAGCAGGAGACTAGCCCAAGGCACAGATACGCAGTATTTT,CASRRLAQGTDTQYF
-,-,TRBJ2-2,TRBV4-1,TGCGCCAGCAGCCAAGAAACAAGGGGCGGGGAGCTGTTTTTT,CASSQETRGGELFF
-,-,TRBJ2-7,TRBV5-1,TGCGCCAGCAGCTTAACAGGGTCCCGACTGCCCTACGAGCAGTACTTC,CASSLTGSRLPYEQYF
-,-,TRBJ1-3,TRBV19,TGTGCCAGTAGACCAGTAAGCTCTGGAAACACCATATATTTT,CASRPVSSGNTIYF
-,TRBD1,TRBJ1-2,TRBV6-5,TGTGCCAGCAGTTCGGGCGGACAGGGGGAAGGGGGCTACACCTTC,CASSSGGQGEGGYTF
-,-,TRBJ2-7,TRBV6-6,TGTGCCAGCAGTTACAGCTGGGGGCCCTACGAGCAGTACTTC,CASSYSWGPYEQYF
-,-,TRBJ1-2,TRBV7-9,TGTGCCAGCAGCTTCCCGGAGGTCTCGGGAGGCTACACCTTC,CASSFPEVSGGYTF
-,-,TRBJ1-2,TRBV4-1,TGCGCCAGCAGCCAACCCGGACTGGAAAACTATGGCTACACCTTC,CASSQPGLENYGYTF
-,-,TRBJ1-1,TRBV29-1,TGCAGCTTCTCCCCCGGACAGTTGAACACTGAAGCTTTCTTT,CSFSPGQLNTEAFF
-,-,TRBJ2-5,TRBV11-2,TGTGCCAGCAGCTTAGGTGGGGGGCGGGAGACCCAGTACTTC,CASSLGGGRETQYF
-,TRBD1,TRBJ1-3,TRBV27,TGTGCCAGCAGTCCTCTCGACAGGGGGCGTGGAAACACCATATATTTT,CASSPLDRGRGNTIYF
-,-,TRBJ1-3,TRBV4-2,TGTGCCAGCAGCCAAGCGGGGCAGGGGCGGGACACCATATATTTT,CASSQAGQGRDTIYF
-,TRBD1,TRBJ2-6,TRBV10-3,TGTGCCATCAGAAGCTCCGGGACAGGGGGCTCTGGGGCCAACGTCCTGACTTTC,CAIRSSGTGGSGANVLTF
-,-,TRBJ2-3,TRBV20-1,TGCAGTGCTAGACGGCCAGATACGCAGTATTTT,CSARRPDTQYF
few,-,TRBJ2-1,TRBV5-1,TGCGCCAGCAGCTTTTTTTCGGGAGTCGCCTACAATGAGCAGTTCTTC,CASSFFSGVAYNEQFF
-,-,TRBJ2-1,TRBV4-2,TGTGCCAGCAGCCAAGAATTCCTAGCTTCCAATGAGCAGTTCTTC,CASSQEFLASNEQFF
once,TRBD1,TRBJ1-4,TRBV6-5,TGTGCCAGCTCGGACAGGGAAGATGAAAAACTGTTTTTT,CASSDREDEKLFF
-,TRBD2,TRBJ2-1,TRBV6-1,TGTGCCAGCAATATACTAGCGGAGGGGGGAATGTTCTTC,CASNILAEGGMFF
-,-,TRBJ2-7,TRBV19,TGTGCCAGTAGCACGGGAGTAGGGCTTGACTACGAGCAGTACTTC,CASSTGVGLDYEQYF
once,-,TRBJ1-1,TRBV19,TGTGCCAGTAGTATAATTAGTCCTCCCGGCAGGCCTGAAGCTTTCTTT,CASSIISPPGRPEAFF
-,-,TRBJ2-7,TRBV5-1,TGCGCCAGCAGCTTGGACAGGGGAGGTGATGAGCAGTACTTC,CASSLDRGGDEQYF
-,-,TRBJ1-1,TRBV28,TGTGCCAGTCAATTTTCCCCCGCAGGGCTGACACGAGACACTGAAGCTTTCTTT,CASQFSPAGLTRDTEAFF
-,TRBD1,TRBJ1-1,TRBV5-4,TGTGCCAGCAGCGGAACAGGGGGAAGCACTGAAGCTTTCTTT,CASSGTGGSTEAFF
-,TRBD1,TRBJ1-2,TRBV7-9,TGTGCCAGCAGCTCCCCGACAGGGGGCTTTAACTATGGCTACACCTTC,CASSSPTGGFNYGYTF
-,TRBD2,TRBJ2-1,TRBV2,TGTGCCAGCAGGGGAGGGGTTTACAATGAGCAGTTCTTC,CASRGGVYNEQFF